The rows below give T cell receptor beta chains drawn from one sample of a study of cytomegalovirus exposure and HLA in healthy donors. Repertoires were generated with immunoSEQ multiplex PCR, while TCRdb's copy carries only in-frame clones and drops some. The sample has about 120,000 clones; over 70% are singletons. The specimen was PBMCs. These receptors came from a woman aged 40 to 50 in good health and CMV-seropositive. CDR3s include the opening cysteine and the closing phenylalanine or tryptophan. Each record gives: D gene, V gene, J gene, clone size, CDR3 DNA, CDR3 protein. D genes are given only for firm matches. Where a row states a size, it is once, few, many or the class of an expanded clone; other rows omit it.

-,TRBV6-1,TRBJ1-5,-,TGTGCCAGCAGTGCACCCATCCGGAGCTCTAATCAGCCCCAGCATTTT,CASSAPIRSSNQPQHF
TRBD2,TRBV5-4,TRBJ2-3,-,TGTGCTACCCTGGCGGGAGGTATCACAGATACGCAGTATTTT,CATLAGGITDTQYF
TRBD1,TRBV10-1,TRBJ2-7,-,TGCGCCATCCCGGGACAGTGCTTCAAGCAGTACTTC,CAIPGQCFKQYF
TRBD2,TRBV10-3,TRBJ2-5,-,TGTGCCACCAGCCCTGAGCTTAGCGGGGGGGGCCAAGAGACCCAGTACTTC,CATSPELSGGGQETQYF
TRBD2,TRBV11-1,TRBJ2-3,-,TGTGCCAGCAGCTTATTTTTTAGCGGGAGCACAGATACGCAGTATTTT,CASSLFFSGSTDTQYF
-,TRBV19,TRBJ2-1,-,TGTGCCACCGCCCGGGGCTCCTACAATGAGCAGTTCTTC,CATARGSYNEQFF
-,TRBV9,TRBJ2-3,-,TGTGCCAGCAGCGTAGACAGGCAACCACGTAGCACAGATACGCAGTATTTT,CASSVDRQPRSTDTQYF
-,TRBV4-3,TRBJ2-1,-,TGCGCCAGCAGCCAAGGGCACAATGAGCAGTTCTTC,CASSQGHNEQFF
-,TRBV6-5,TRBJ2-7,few,TGTGCCAGCAGTTGGAGCATAAACCTCTCCTACGAGCAGTACTTC,CASSWSINLSYEQYF
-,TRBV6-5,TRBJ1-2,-,TGTGCCAGCAGTATACAGGCAGCTAACTATGGCTACACCTTC,CASSIQAANYGYTF
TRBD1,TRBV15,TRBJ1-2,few,TGTGCCACCCGAACTTCAGGGGGCGGTCACTATGGCTACACCTTC,CATRTSGGGHYGYTF
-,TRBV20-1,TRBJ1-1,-,TGCAGTGCTCCCCGGGACACTGAAGCTTTCTTT,CSAPRDTEAFF
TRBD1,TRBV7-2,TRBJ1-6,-,TGTGCCAGCAGCTTATACAGGGGTAATTCACCCCTCCACTTT,CASSLYRGNSPLHF
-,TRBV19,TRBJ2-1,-,TGTGCCAGTAGTATAGGAGGGAGCGTATACAATGAGCAGTTCTTC,CASSIGGSVYNEQFF
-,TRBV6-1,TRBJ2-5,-,TGTGCCAGCAGTGAAGCCCCTCTGCAGGGAGGTCAAGAGACCCAGTACTTC,CASSEAPLQGGQETQYF
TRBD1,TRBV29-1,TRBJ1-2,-,TGCAGCGTCGGGACAGAACTTTATGGCTACACCTTC,CSVGTELYGYTF
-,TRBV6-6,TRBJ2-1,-,TGTGCCAGCAGTTACCTCGGGAACCACAATGAGCAGTTCTTC,CASSYLGNHNEQFF
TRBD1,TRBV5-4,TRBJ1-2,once,TGTGCCAGCAGCTTAGACAGGGGCCCTTATGGCTACACCTTC,CASSLDRGPYGYTF
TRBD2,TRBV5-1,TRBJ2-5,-,TGCGCCAGCAGCTTGGGGGGGGGACTAAAAGAGACCCAGTACTTC,CASSLGGGLKETQYF
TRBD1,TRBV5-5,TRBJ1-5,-,TGTGCCAGCAGCATCGGGACAGCTAGCAATCAGCCCCAGCATTTT,CASSIGTASNQPQHF
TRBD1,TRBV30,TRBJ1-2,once,TGTGCCTGGGGTGGGACAGGGGATAACTATGGCTACACCTTC,CAWGGTGDNYGYTF
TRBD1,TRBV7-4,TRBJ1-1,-,TGTGCCAGCAGCTCGGGACAGGGGAGCACTGAAGCTTTCTTT,CASSSGQGSTEAFF
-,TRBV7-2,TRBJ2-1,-,TGTGCCAGCAGCTTAGACGCGGACAATGAGCAGTTCTTC,CASSLDADNEQFF
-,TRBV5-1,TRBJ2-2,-,TGCGCCAGCAGCCTAAAGACTAGTACCGGGGAGCTGTTTTTT,CASSLKTSTGELFF
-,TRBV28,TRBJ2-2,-,TGTGCCAGCAGCTTCACAGGGCGTAGGACCGGGGAGCTGTTTTTT,CASSFTGRRTGELFF
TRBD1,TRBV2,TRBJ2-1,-,TGTGCCAGCAGTGAAGCGCGGCAGGGGGCAGGGGAGCAGTTCTTC,CASSEARQGAGEQFF
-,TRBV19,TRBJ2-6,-,TGTGCCAGTAGTATAGGTCGCTCTGGGGCCAACGTCCTGACTTTC,CASSIGRSGANVLTF
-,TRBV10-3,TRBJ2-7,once,TGTGCCATCAGTGCCGGGGGAGAAGGGTACGAGCAGTACTTC,CAISAGGEGYEQYF
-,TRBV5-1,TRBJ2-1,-,TGCGCCAGCAGCTCGGTCGCGAGGAGCTCCTACAATGAGCAGTTCTTC,CASSSVARSSYNEQFF
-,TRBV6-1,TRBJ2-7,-,TGTGCCAGCATCCCCCATCCGGGGGATGGGAACGAGCAGTACTTC,CASIPHPGDGNEQYF
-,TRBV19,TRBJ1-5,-,TGTGCCAGTAGTATGGGGGCAGAACAGCCCCAGCATTTT,CASSMGAEQPQHF
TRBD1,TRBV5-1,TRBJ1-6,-,TGCGCCAGCAGCTTGGCCGGGACAGGGAGGTCACCCCTCCACTTT,CASSLAGTGRSPLHF
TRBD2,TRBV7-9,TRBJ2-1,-,TGTGCCAGCAGCCCCCGCCGCGGGAGAGCTAATGAGCAGTTCTTC,CASSPRRGRANEQFF
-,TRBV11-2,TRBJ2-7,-,TGTGCCAGCAGCCTACTATTTACCGGCGACGAGCAGTACTTC,CASSLLFTGDEQYF
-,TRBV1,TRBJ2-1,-,TGCACCAGCAGCCTCAAAGGACTAGCGGGCCTTCAGTTCTTC,CTSSLKGLAGLQFF
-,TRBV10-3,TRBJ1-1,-,TGTGCCATCAGTGAGGGCGGGGAGAGAACTGAAGCTTTCTTT,CAISEGGERTEAFF
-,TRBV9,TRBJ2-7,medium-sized,TGTGCCAGCAGCGTAGAGGCTAGCGCAATGTACGAGCAGTACTTC,CASSVEASAMYEQYF
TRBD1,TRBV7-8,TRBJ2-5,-,TGTGCCAGCAGCTTAATGGCTTCAGGGGGCAGAGAGACCCAGTACTTC,CASSLMASGGRETQYF
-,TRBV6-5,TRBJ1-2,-,TGTGCCAGCAGTCCCCGGGGGGCCTATGGCTACACCTTC,CASSPRGAYGYTF